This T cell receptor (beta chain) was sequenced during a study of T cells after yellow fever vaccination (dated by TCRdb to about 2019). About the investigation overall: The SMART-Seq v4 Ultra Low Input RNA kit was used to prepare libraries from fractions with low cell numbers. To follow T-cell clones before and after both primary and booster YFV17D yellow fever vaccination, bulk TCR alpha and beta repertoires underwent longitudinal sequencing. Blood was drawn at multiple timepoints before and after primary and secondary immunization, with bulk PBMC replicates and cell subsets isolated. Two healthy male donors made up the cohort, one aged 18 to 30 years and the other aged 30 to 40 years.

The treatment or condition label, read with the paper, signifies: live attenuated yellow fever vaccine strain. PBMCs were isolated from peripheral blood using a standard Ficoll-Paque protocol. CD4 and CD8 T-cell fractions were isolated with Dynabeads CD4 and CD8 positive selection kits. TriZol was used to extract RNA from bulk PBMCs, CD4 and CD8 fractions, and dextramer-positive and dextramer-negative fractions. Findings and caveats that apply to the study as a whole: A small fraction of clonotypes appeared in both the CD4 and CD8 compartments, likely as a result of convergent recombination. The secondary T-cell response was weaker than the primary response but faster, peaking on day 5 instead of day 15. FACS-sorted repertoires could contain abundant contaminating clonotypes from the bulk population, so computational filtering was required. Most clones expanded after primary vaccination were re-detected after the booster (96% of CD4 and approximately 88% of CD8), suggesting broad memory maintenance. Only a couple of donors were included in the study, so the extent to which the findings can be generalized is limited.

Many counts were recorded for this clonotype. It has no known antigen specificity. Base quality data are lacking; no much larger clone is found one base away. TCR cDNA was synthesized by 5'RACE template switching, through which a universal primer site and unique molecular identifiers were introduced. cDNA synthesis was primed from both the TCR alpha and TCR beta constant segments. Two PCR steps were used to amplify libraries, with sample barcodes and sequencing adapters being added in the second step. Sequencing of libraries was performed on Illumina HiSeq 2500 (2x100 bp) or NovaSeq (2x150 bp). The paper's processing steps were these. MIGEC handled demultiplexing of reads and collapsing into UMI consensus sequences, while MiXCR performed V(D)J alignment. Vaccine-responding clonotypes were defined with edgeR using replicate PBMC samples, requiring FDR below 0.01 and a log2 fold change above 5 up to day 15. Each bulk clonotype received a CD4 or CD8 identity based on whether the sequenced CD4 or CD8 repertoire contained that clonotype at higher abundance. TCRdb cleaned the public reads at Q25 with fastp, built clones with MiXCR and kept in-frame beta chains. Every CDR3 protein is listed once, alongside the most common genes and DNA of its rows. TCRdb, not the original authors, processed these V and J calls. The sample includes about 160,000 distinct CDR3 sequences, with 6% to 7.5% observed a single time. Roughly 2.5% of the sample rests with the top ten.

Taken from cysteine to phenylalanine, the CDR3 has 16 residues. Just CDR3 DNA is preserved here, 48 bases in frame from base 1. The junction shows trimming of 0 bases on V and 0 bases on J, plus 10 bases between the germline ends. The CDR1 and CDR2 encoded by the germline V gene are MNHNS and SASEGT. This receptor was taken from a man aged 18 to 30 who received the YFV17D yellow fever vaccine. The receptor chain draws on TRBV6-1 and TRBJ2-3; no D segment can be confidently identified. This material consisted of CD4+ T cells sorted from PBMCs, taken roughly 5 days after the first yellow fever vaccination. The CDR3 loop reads CASSEAFVDSTDTQYF. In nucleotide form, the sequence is TGTGCCAGCAGTGAAGCGTTCGTAGATAGCACAGATACGCAGTATTTT.